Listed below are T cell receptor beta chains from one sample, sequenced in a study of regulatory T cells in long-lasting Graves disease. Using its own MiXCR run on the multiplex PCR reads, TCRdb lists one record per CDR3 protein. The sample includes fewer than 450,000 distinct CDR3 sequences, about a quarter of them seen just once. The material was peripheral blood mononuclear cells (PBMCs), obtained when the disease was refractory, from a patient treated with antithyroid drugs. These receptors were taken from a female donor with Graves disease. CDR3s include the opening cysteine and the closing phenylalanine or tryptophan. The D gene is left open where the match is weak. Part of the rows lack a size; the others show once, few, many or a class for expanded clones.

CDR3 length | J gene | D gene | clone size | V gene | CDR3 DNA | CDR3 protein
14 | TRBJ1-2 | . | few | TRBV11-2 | TGTGCCAGCAGCTGGACCGGGAAGAACTATGGCTACACCTTC | CASSWTGKNYGYTF
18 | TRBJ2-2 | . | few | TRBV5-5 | TGTGCCAGCAGCTTGGAACTGTCTCTGATCCTTAACACCGGGGAGCTGTTTTTT | CASSLELSLILNTGELFF
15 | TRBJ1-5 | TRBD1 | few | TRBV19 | TGTGCCAGTACCCGGGACAGGACTTCCGGTCAGCCCCAGCATTTT | CASTRDRTSGQPQHF
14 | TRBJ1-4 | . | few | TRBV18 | TGTGCCAGCTCACCCAGGGGAACTAATGAAAAACTGTTTTTT | CASSPRGTNEKLFF
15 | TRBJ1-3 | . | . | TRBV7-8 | TGTGCCAGCAGCTTAGCAGGGCTCTCTGGAAACACCATATATTTT | CASSLAGLSGNTIYF
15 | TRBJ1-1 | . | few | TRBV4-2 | TGTGCCAGCAGCCAAAGGGGAGTGGCGAACACTGAAGCTTTCTTT | CASSQRGVANTEAFF
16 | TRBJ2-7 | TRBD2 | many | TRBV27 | TGTGCCAGCAGGATGGGGCTAGCGGGACCCTCCTACGAGCAGTACTTC | CASRMGLAGPSYEQYF
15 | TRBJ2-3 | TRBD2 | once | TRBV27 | TGTGCCAGCTCGACGGGACTAGCGGAAACAGATACGCAGTATTTT | CASSTGLAETDTQYF
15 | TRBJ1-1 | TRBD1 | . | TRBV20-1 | TGCAGTGCTAGGGATCCAGGGGGCGGAAACACTGAAGCTTTCTTT | CSARDPGGGNTEAFF
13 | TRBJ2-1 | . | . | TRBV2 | TGTGCCAGCAGTGAAGAGGTCGTGGGTGAGCAGTTCTTC | CASSEEVVGEQFF
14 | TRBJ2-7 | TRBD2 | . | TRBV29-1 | TGCAGCGCAAGACTAGCGGGAGGAACCTACGAGCAGTACTTC | CSARLAGGTYEQYF
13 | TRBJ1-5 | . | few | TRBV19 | TGTGCCAGTAGTACGACGGGCGCGGAGCCCCAGCATTTT | CASSTTGAEPQHF
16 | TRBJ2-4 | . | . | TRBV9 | TGTGCCAGCAGCGTAAACTCAGGGCGGTCTGGAAACATTCAGTACTTC | CASSVNSGRSGNIQYF
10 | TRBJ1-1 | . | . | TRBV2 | TGTGCCAGCAGGGAAGATGAAGCTTTCTTT | CASREDEAFF
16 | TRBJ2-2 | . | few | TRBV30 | TGTGCCTGGAGTGTTTTGATAGGCAGGGGCATCGGGGAGCTGTTTTTT | CAWSVLIGRGIGELFF
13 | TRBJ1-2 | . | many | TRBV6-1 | TGTGCCAGCAGGTTACAGGGTCGGGACGGCTACACCTTC | CASRLQGRDGYTF
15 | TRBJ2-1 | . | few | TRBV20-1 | TGCAGTGCTACGCCGCTAGCGTCTGATTACAATGAGCAGTTCTTC | CSATPLASDYNEQFF
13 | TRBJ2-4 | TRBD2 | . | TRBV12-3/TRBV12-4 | TGTGCCAGCAGCCTAGCGGCTAAAAACATTCAGTACTTC | CASSLAAKNIQYF
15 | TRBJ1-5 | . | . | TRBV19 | TGTGCCAGTAGCCGATCCTTTGGGAGCAATCAGCCCCAGCATTTT | CASSRSFGSNQPQHF
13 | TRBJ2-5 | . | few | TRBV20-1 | TGCAGTGGGCTCTTAGGGGATGGGGAGACCCAGTACTTC | CSGLLGDGETQYF
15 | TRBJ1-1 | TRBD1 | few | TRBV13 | TGCGCCAGCAGCTTGGAGGACAGGGGCTTCACTGAAGCTTTCTTT | CASSLEDRGFTEAFF
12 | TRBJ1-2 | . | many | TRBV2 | TGTGCCAGCAGTGAGGCAGTAGGGAGCTACACCTTC | CASSEAVGSYTF
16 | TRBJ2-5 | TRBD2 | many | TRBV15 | TGTGCCACCAGCAGACCCTACGAAGCGGGAACAGAGACCCAGTACTTC | CATSRPYEAGTETQYF
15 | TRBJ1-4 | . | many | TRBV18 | TGTGCCAGCTCACCAGCAAGGTCAGCCGATGAAAAACTGTTTTTT | CASSPARSADEKLFF
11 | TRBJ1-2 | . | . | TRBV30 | TGTGCCTGGGGGGACGGCGGGGGCTACACCTTC | CAWGDGGGYTF
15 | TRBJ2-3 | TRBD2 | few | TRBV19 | TGTGCCAGTAGTATAGGCGGACTAGCGGAAGGTACGCAGTATTTT | CASSIGGLAEGTQYF
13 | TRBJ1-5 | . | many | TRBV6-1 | TGTGCCAGCGGAAGGGGATACAATCAGCCCCAGCATTTT | CASGRGYNQPQHF
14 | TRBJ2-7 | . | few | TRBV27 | TGTGCCAGCAGTTTAACGTCAGTCATTGGCGAGCAGTACTTC | CASSLTSVIGEQYF
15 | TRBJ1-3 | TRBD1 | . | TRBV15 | TGTGCCACCAGCAGGGACAGGGATCCTGGAACCACCATATATTTT | CATSRDRDPGTTIYF
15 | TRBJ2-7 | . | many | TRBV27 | TGTGCCAGCAGCCAACCGACGACGCCTACCTACGAGCAGTACTTC | CASSQPTTPTYEQYF
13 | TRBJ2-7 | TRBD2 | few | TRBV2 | TGTGCCAGCAGTGACCTAGCGGACCACGAGCAGTACTTC | CASSDLADHEQYF
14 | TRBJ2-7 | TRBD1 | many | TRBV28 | TGTGCCAGCAGTTACTGGACAGGGGCCTACGAGCAGTACTTC | CASSYWTGAYEQYF
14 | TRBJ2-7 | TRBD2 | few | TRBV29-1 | TGCAGCGTTCTAACTAGCGGGAGCTCCTACGAGCAGTACTTC | CSVLTSGSSYEQYF
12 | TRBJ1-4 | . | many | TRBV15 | TGTGCCACCAGCAGAGATGAAGGGAGGCTGTTTTTT | CATSRDEGRLFF
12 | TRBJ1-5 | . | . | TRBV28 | TGTGCCCGCAGTATACCGCCACAGCCCCAGCATTTT | CARSIPPQPQHF
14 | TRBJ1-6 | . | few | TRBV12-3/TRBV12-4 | TGTGCCAGCAGTTTCGGGGGTTTAGGTTCACCCCTCCACTTT | CASSFGGLGSPLHF
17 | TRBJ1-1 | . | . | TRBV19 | TGTGCCAGTAGTAAACGCGGAGCCGGGGAAATGAACACTGAAGCTTTCTTT | CASSKRGAGEMNTEAFF
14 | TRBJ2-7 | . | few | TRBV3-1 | TGTGCCAGCAGCCAAGATCTCGGAGGGTACGAGCAGTACTTC | CASSQDLGGYEQYF
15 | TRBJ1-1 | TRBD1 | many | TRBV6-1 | TGTGCCAGCAGTCCCCGAGACAGGGGGCTTGGTGAAGCTTTCTTT | CASSPRDRGLGEAFF